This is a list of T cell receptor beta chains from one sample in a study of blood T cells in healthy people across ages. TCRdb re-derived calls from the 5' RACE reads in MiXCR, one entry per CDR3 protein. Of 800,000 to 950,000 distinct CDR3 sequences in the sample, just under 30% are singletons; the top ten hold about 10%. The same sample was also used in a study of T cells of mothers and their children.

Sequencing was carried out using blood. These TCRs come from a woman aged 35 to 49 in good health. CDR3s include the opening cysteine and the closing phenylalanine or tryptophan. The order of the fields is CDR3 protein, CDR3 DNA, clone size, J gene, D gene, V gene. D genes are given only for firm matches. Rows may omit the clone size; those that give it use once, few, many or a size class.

CDR3aa: CAISEDSGYQETQYF
CDR3nt: TGTGCCATCAGTGAGGACTCTGGGTACCAAGAGACCCAGTACTTC
abundance: many
j_gene: TRBJ2-5
d_gene: -
v_gene: TRBV10-3

CDR3aa: CASLNTANTEAFF
CDR3nt: TGTGCCAGCCTAAATACGGCGAACACTGAAGCTTTCTTT
abundance: few
j_gene: TRBJ1-1
d_gene: -
v_gene: TRBV5-5

CDR3aa: CSASLGSEVDEQFF
CDR3nt: TGCAGTGCTAGCTTAGGTTCCGAGGTTGATGAGCAGTTCTTC
abundance: -
j_gene: TRBJ2-1
d_gene: -
v_gene: TRBV20-1

CDR3aa: CASRGGGATPYEQYF
CDR3nt: TGCGCCAGCAGAGGCGGAGGGGCGACCCCCTACGAGCAGTACTTC
abundance: -
j_gene: TRBJ2-7
d_gene: -
v_gene: TRBV5-1

CDR3aa: CASNRGRDDYTF
CDR3nt: TGTGCCAGTAACCGGGGCCGGGATGACTACACCTTC
abundance: -
j_gene: TRBJ1-2
d_gene: -
v_gene: TRBV28

CDR3aa: CASSPGLAREQYF
CDR3nt: TGTGCCAGCAGCCCGGGACTAGCTAGGGAGCAGTACTTC
abundance: many
j_gene: TRBJ2-7
d_gene: TRBD2
v_gene: TRBV7-2

CDR3aa: CASSSRSGGAQETQYF
CDR3nt: TGTGCCAGCAGCTCTCGTAGCGGGGGGGCCCAAGAGACCCAGTACTTC
abundance: -
j_gene: TRBJ2-5
d_gene: TRBD2
v_gene: TRBV7-9

CDR3aa: CASSLGLGVSDTQYF
CDR3nt: TGCGCCAGCAGCTTGGGTCTAGGAGTCTCCGATACGCAGTATTTT
abundance: few
j_gene: TRBJ2-3
d_gene: -
v_gene: TRBV5-1

CDR3aa: CSAAGTRSYEQYF
CDR3nt: TGCAGCGCCGCCGGGACACGCTCCTACGAGCAGTACTTC
abundance: many
j_gene: TRBJ2-7
d_gene: -
v_gene: TRBV29-1

CDR3aa: CASSLAPGLGASYNEQFF
CDR3nt: TGTGCCAGCAGCTTAGCGCCAGGACTAGGAGCGTCCTACAATGAGCAGTTCTTC
abundance: -
j_gene: TRBJ2-1
d_gene: TRBD2
v_gene: TRBV7-8

CDR3aa: CASSLVTGGRNTEAFF
CDR3nt: TGTGCCAGCAGCTTAGTCACAGGGGGCAGGAACACTGAAGCTTTCTTT
abundance: many
j_gene: TRBJ1-1
d_gene: TRBD1
v_gene: TRBV7-2

CDR3aa: CASSLTTPEGNTEAFF
CDR3nt: TGTGCCAGCTCACTAACCACTCCGGAGGGGAACACTGAAGCTTTCTTT
abundance: -
j_gene: TRBJ1-1
d_gene: -
v_gene: TRBV18

CDR3aa: CSVEDWDRGRYEQYF
CDR3nt: TGCAGCGTTGAAGATTGGGACAGGGGGCGTTACGAGCAGTACTTC
abundance: many
j_gene: TRBJ2-7
d_gene: TRBD1
v_gene: TRBV29-1

CDR3aa: CASSLGQEPSYEQYF
CDR3nt: TGTGCCAGCAGCTTAGGACAGGAACCCTCCTACGAGCAGTACTTC
abundance: many
j_gene: TRBJ2-7
d_gene: -
v_gene: TRBV7-9

CDR3aa: CASSLRGSTIYEQYF
CDR3nt: TGTGCCAGCAGTTTAAGGGGCAGCACCATCTACGAGCAGTACTTC
abundance: many
j_gene: TRBJ2-7
d_gene: -
v_gene: TRBV27

CDR3aa: CASSLYSESSSSYNEQFF
CDR3nt: TGTGCCAGCAGTTTATATTCAGAAAGTAGTAGCTCCTACAATGAGCAGTTCTTC
abundance: few
j_gene: TRBJ2-1
d_gene: -
v_gene: TRBV28

CDR3aa: CSATPSLGAFF
CDR3nt: TGCAGTGCTACCCCATCCCTAGGGGCTTTCTTT
abundance: -
j_gene: TRBJ1-1
d_gene: -
v_gene: TRBV20-1

CDR3aa: CASSFLAGGREQFF
CDR3nt: TGTGCCAGCAGCTTTCTAGCGGGGGGGCGTGAGCAGTTCTTC
abundance: few
j_gene: TRBJ2-1
d_gene: TRBD2
v_gene: TRBV7-2

CDR3aa: CSIEDRGKSTEAFF
CDR3nt: TGCAGCATTGAAGACCGGGGCAAGAGCACTGAAGCTTTCTTT
abundance: -
j_gene: TRBJ1-1
d_gene: -
v_gene: TRBV29-1

CDR3aa: CASSFVQGGSGYTF
CDR3nt: TGTGCCAGCAGTTTTGTCCAGGGGGGTTCTGGCTACACCTTC
abundance: -
j_gene: TRBJ1-2
d_gene: TRBD1
v_gene: TRBV28

CDR3aa: CSASPPATQYF
CDR3nt: TGCAGTGCTAGTCCTCCAGCTACGCAGTATTTT
abundance: many
j_gene: TRBJ2-3
d_gene: -
v_gene: TRBV20-1

CDR3aa: CASSATGGKYEQYF
CDR3nt: TGTGCCAGCAGCGCGACAGGGGGCAAATACGAGCAGTACTTC
abundance: many
j_gene: TRBJ2-7
d_gene: TRBD1
v_gene: TRBV5-6

CDR3aa: CSARVRSRTPLHF
CDR3nt: TGCAGTGCTAGGGTCCGCTCAAGGACACCCCTCCACTTT
abundance: once
j_gene: TRBJ1-6
d_gene: -
v_gene: TRBV20-1

CDR3aa: CASSSGDLAGVANEQFF
CDR3nt: TGTGCCAGCAGTTCTGGGGATCTAGCGGGGGTTGCCAATGAGCAGTTCTTC
abundance: -
j_gene: TRBJ2-1
d_gene: TRBD2
v_gene: TRBV28

CDR3aa: CASTITGEVLGYTF
CDR3nt: TGTGCCAGCACCATAACAGGGGAAGTCTTGGGCTACACCTTC
abundance: -
j_gene: TRBJ1-2
d_gene: TRBD1
v_gene: TRBV6-6

CDR3aa: CASSPAGSGYGYTF
CDR3nt: TGTGCCAGCAGCCCTGCCGGGTCGGGCTATGGCTACACCTTC
abundance: many
j_gene: TRBJ1-2
d_gene: -
v_gene: TRBV7-3

CDR3aa: CASSLSGLGANGANVLTF
CDR3nt: TGTGCCAGCAGTTTATCGGGGCTGGGGGCGAATGGGGCCAACGTCCTGACTTTC
abundance: -
j_gene: TRBJ2-6
d_gene: -
v_gene: TRBV27

CDR3aa: CASSFAGTNYGYTF
CDR3nt: TGTGCCAGCAGCTTCGCAGGGACCAACTATGGCTACACCTTC
abundance: many
j_gene: TRBJ1-2
d_gene: -
v_gene: TRBV7-6

CDR3aa: CASSQGGGRYGYTF
CDR3nt: TGCGCCAGCAGCCAAGGTGGGGGGAGGTATGGCTACACCTTC
abundance: few
j_gene: TRBJ1-2
d_gene: -
v_gene: TRBV4-3

CDR3aa: CSVEEGDETQYF
CDR3nt: TGCAGCGTTGAGGAAGGGGATGAGACCCAGTACTTC
abundance: -
j_gene: TRBJ2-5
d_gene: -
v_gene: TRBV29-1

CDR3aa: CSASLLNPYEQYF
CDR3nt: TGCAGTGCTAGTCTACTCAATCCCTACGAGCAGTACTTC
abundance: -
j_gene: TRBJ2-7
d_gene: -
v_gene: TRBV20-1

CDR3aa: CASSDAGGSTEAFF
CDR3nt: TGTGCCAGCAGTGATGCAGGGGGGAGCACTGAAGCTTTCTTT
abundance: -
j_gene: TRBJ1-1
d_gene: TRBD1
v_gene: TRBV25-1

CDR3aa: CASSLNLWERVQPQHF
CDR3nt: TGTGCCAGCAGTTTGAATTTATGGGAAAGGGTGCAGCCCCAGCATTTT
abundance: few
j_gene: TRBJ1-5
d_gene: -
v_gene: TRBV28

CDR3aa: CASSLTYLYEQYF
CDR3nt: TGTGCCAGCAGTTTAACGTACCTCTACGAGCAGTACTTC
abundance: many
j_gene: TRBJ2-7
d_gene: -
v_gene: TRBV27

CDR3aa: CASSQEVGSGGLGELFF
CDR3nt: TGCGCCAGCAGCCAAGAGGTCGGGAGCGGGGGGCTCGGGGAGCTGTTTTTT
abundance: many
j_gene: TRBJ2-2
d_gene: TRBD2
v_gene: TRBV4-3

CDR3aa: CAISEVSNQPQHF
CDR3nt: TGTGCCATCAGTGAGGTGAGCAATCAGCCCCAGCATTTT
abundance: many
j_gene: TRBJ1-5
d_gene: -
v_gene: TRBV10-3

CDR3aa: CASSPNRQNIQYF
CDR3nt: TGTGCCAGCAGCCCGAACAGGCAAAACATTCAGTACTTC
abundance: many
j_gene: TRBJ2-4
d_gene: -
v_gene: TRBV11-2

CDR3aa: CASRIVEGYEQYF
CDR3nt: TGCGCCAGCAGAATAGTAGAGGGGTACGAGCAGTACTTC
abundance: -
j_gene: TRBJ2-7
d_gene: -
v_gene: TRBV5-1

CDR3aa: CATGQGNNEQFF
CDR3nt: TGTGCCACGGGACAGGGAAACAATGAGCAGTTCTTC
abundance: few
j_gene: TRBJ2-1
d_gene: TRBD1
v_gene: TRBV9

CDR3aa: CASSRALRVGISDTQYF
CDR3nt: TGTGCCAGCAGCCGCGCACTTCGCGTTGGTATATCAGATACGCAGTATTTT
abundance: many
j_gene: TRBJ2-3
d_gene: -
v_gene: TRBV11-2

CDR3aa: CASSHPGAASYGYTF
CDR3nt: TGCGCCAGCAGTCACCCAGGGGCGGCTTCATATGGCTACACCTTC
abundance: -
j_gene: TRBJ1-2
d_gene: -
v_gene: TRBV4-1

CDR3aa: CSARSSGGEQYF
CDR3nt: TGCAGTGCCCGCTCCAGCGGGGGCGAGCAGTACTTC
abundance: -
j_gene: TRBJ2-7
d_gene: TRBD2
v_gene: TRBV20-1

CDR3aa: CASSSARSGGADGTQYF
CDR3nt: TGCGCCAGCAGCTCCGCTCGTAGCGGGGGGGCCGACGGTACGCAGTATTTT
abundance: -
j_gene: TRBJ2-3
d_gene: TRBD2
v_gene: TRBV5-1

CDR3aa: CASSAQGSLVEAFF
CDR3nt: TGCGCCAGCAGCGCCCAGGGGAGCCTAGTAGAAGCTTTCTTT
abundance: -
j_gene: TRBJ1-1
d_gene: -
v_gene: TRBV10-2

CDR3aa: CASSQTDNSPLHF
CDR3nt: TGTGCCAGCAGCCAGACCGATAATTCACCCCTCCACTTT
abundance: -
j_gene: TRBJ1-6
d_gene: -
v_gene: TRBV12-3/TRBV12-4

CDR3aa: CASKGLSSYEQYF
CDR3nt: TGTGCCAGCAAGGGACTCTCTTCCTACGAGCAGTACTTC
abundance: -
j_gene: TRBJ2-7
d_gene: -
v_gene: TRBV2

CDR3aa: CASSLPGFQPQHF
CDR3nt: TGTGCCAGCAGTTTACCAGGGTTCCAGCCCCAGCATTTT
abundance: -
j_gene: TRBJ1-5
d_gene: -
v_gene: TRBV28

CDR3aa: CASSPHQGETQYF
CDR3nt: TGTGCCAGCTCACCGCACCAGGGAGAGACCCAGTACTTC
abundance: few
j_gene: TRBJ2-5
d_gene: -
v_gene: TRBV18

CDR3aa: CASSNTAGGPDTQYF
CDR3nt: TGTGCCAGCAGCAATACGGCGGGGGGGCCAGATACGCAGTATTTT
abundance: few
j_gene: TRBJ2-3
d_gene: TRBD2
v_gene: TRBV28

CDR3aa: CATRQEGAVYGYTF
CDR3nt: TGTGCCACTCGTCAGGAGGGGGCCGTCTATGGCTACACCTTC
abundance: few
j_gene: TRBJ1-2
d_gene: TRBD1
v_gene: TRBV27

CDR3aa: CASRSRMGPGEQYF
CDR3nt: TGTGCCAGCAGATCGCGGATGGGACCAGGAGAGCAGTACTTC
abundance: few
j_gene: TRBJ2-7
d_gene: -
v_gene: TRBV28

CDR3aa: CASSLAGTRGAQYF
CDR3nt: TGTGCCAGCAGCTTAGCAGGCACCCGGGGGGCCCAGTACTTC
abundance: -
j_gene: TRBJ2-5
d_gene: TRBD2
v_gene: TRBV7-9

CDR3aa: CASSPVPSSSYNEQFF
CDR3nt: TGTGCCAGCAGCCCAGTCCCCTCTAGCTCCTACAATGAGCAGTTCTTC
abundance: -
j_gene: TRBJ2-1
d_gene: -
v_gene: TRBV7-9

CDR3aa: CASSNPSGGNIQYF
CDR3nt: TGCGCCAGCAGCAACCCTAGCGGGGGGAACATTCAGTACTTC
abundance: many
j_gene: TRBJ2-4
d_gene: TRBD2
v_gene: TRBV4-1

CDR3aa: CASRNVGGPVQETQYF
CDR3nt: TGTGCCAGCAGAAATGTGGGGGGGCCTGTTCAAGAGACCCAGTACTTC
abundance: many
j_gene: TRBJ2-5
d_gene: -
v_gene: TRBV7-2

CDR3aa: CATSRDRTGREAQYF
CDR3nt: TGTGCCACCAGCAGAGATCGAACAGGGCGAGAGGCCCAGTACTTC
abundance: -
j_gene: TRBJ2-5
d_gene: -
v_gene: TRBV15

CDR3aa: CASSQAGNTDTQYF
CDR3nt: TGCGCCAGCAGCCAAGCGGGGAACACAGATACGCAGTATTTT
abundance: -
j_gene: TRBJ2-3
d_gene: -
v_gene: TRBV4-1

CDR3aa: CATRRNAGDNEKLFF
CDR3nt: TGCGCCACGCGGAGGAACGCAGGGGATAATGAAAAACTGTTTTTT
abundance: -
j_gene: TRBJ1-4
d_gene: -
v_gene: TRBV5-1

CDR3aa: CASSQAASGRQPQHF
CDR3nt: TGTGCCAGCAGCCAAGCGGCCAGCGGGCGTCAGCCCCAGCATTTT
abundance: -
j_gene: TRBJ1-5
d_gene: -
v_gene: TRBV4-2